A single sample is the source of the 29 T cell receptor beta chains below, sequenced in a study of blood T cell repertoires in COVID-19 (dated by TCRdb to about 2020). Libraries were prepared through the immunoSEQ multiplex PCR assay. In TCRdb, the immuneACCESS table is reduced to in-frame sequences with V and J assigned. These tables do not hold every clone; where another copy was compared, an unresolved V gene accounts for under half, and the others remain unexplained. The sample records fewer than 250,000 clones, around 80% of which are singletons. 2.5% to 3% of the sample comes from the top ten. Sequencing was performed on peripheral blood. The source of these receptors is a man aged 50 to 60 with active or convalescent COVID-19.

This sequence joins TRBV19 and TRBJ2-1; D is possibly TRBD1 (5 bases). V gave up 7 bases and J gave up 4 bases, with 11 bases separating them. Germline values: CDR1 LNHDA, CDR2 SQIVND (reference sequence). This CDR3 is built from 13 residues. CDR3 bases: TGTGCCAGTAATTCGCGGACATACAATGAGCAGTTCTTC. Amino acid sequence: CASNSRTYNEQFF.

This chain uses TRBV12-3 or TRBV12-4 with TRBJ1-1; 7 positions match TRBD1. V shed 6 bases, J shed 4 bases, and the junction held 2 bases outside the gene matches. This CDR3 comprises 12 residues. This CDR3 is CASRQGRTEAFF. The CDR3 DNA sequence: TGTGCCAGCAGACAGGGGCGCACTGAAGCTTTCTTT.

The J gene is TRBJ2-7, the V gene TRBV28; 7 bases align to TRBD2. J was trimmed by 4 bases and V by 6 bases; bases with no gene match: 6. The CDR3 sequence is 13 residues long. In germline, CDR1 is MDHEN, CDR2 SYDVKM. CDR3: CASRRAGVYEQYF. The CDR3 region has the DNA TGTGCCAGCAGAAGGGCGGGAGTGTACGAGCAGTACTTC.

In this sample, this clone turned up once. The chain links TRBV3-1 (or the pseudogene TRBV3-2) to TRBJ2-5; 13 bases match TRBD2. The CDR3 is 19 residues long. V shed 2 bases, J shed 4 bases, and the junction held 13 bases outside the gene matches. Germline V CDR1 and CDR2: LGHDT, YNNKEL (reference sequence). The CDR3: CASSQRTSGGPKIRETQYF. CDR3 nucleotide sequence: TGTGCCAGCAGCCAAAGGACTAGCGGGGGCCCAAAAATCCGAGAGACCCAGTACTTC.

This clone was seen a single time. This chain joins TRBV28 and TRBJ2-1; the match to TRBD1 covers 10 bases. The CDR3 has 11 residues. With V trimmed by 7 bases and J by 15 bases, 6 bases remained unmatched. Per germline, CDR1 MDHEN and CDR2 SYDVKM. The CDR3 DNA is TGTGCCAGCACGAGGGGACAGGGGTGGTTCTTC. The encoded protein is CASTRGQGWFF.

J is TRBJ1-5 and V is TRBV23-1; unclear D gene. TRBV23-1 is classed as an ORF, of uncertain function. CDR3 length equals 15 residues. Trimming cost V 3 bases and J 2 bases, with 11 bases left between them. The CDR3 region has the DNA TGCGCCAGCAGTCATTCCACCGGGGGCAATCAGCCCCAGCATTTT. This codes for CASSHSTGGNQPQHF.

CDR3 loop: CSVGTLGRDTEAFF. Written as DNA, the CDR3 is TGCAGCGTTGGTACATTAGGGAGGGACACTGAAGCTTTCTTT. This chain connects TRBV29-1 to TRBJ1-1; D gene ambiguous. This CDR3 contains 14 residues. V dropped 4 bases and J dropped 3 bases, with 15 bases sitting between them. CDR1 and CDR2 (germline): SQVTM, ANQGSEA.

This chain joins TRBV29-1 and TRBJ1-1, with D hard to call. Germline CDR1 and CDR2: SQVTM and ANQGSEA. The CDR3 runs 13 residues. V was shortened by 8 bases and J by 1 base, with 14 bases between the two germline ends. The CDR3 loop reads CSSTDGRNTEAFF. The DNA of the CDR3 is TGCAGCTCCACCGACGGGAGGAACACTGAAGCTTTCTTT.

This rearrangement joins TRBV5-1 to TRBJ1-1, with 7 bases fitting TRBD1. The CDR3 sequence is 14 residues long. With 4 bases clipped from V and 3 bases from J, the junction kept 6 bases outside the gene matches. Germline V gene lookup returns CDR1 SGHRS and CDR2 YFSETQ. Written as DNA, the CDR3 is TGCGCCAGCAGCCTGGGACAGCAAGACACTGAAGCTTTCTTT. Its translation: CASSLGQQDTEAFF.

Points on this clone: Other DNA sequences in the sample encode the same CDR3. V gene TRBV4-3 combines with J gene TRBJ1-2, with D perhaps TRBD1 (5 bases). The germline CDR1 and CDR2 sequences are LGHNA and YSLEER. The length of the CDR3 is 15 residues. V lost 1 base and J lost 4, with 13 bases in between. The CDR3 DNA follows: TGCGCCAGCAGCCAAGGCGCCGGGGGTAGCTATGGCTACACCTTC. As protein: CASSQGAGGSYGYTF.

The chain employs TRBV14 and TRBJ1-2, with TRBD1 as a possible D gene (6 bases). The V and J ends lost 2 bases and 4 bases respectively, with 14 bases between them. From germline, CDR1 is SGHDN and CDR2 FVKESK. CDR3 length: 15 amino acids. CDR3 protein: CASSQTGRAVYGYTF. The CDR3 nucleotides are TGTGCCAGCAGCCAAACAGGGAGGGCGGTCTATGGCTACACCTTC.

The chain links TRBV3-1 (or the pseudogene TRBV3-2) to TRBJ1-2; D unclear. This CDR3 contains 13 residues. The germline gives CDR1 LGHDT, CDR2 YNNKEL (reference sequence). The V end was cut by 5 bases, the J end by 7 bases, with 14 bases between. DNA for the CDR3: TGTGCCAGCAGCACCGGGGTCGCTGGTGGCTACACCTTC. Translation: CASSTGVAGGYTF.

The chain links TRBV5-1 to TRBJ1-1; a weak D match, TRBD1 (6 bases). From germline, CDR1 is SGHRS and CDR2 YFSETQ. Trimming shortened V by 0 bases and J by 6 bases, and 12 bases separated the two germline ends. This CDR3 has 14 residues. CDR3 in DNA: TGCGCCAGCAGCTTGGGACAGGCCGGCGCTGAAGCTTTCTTT. The encoded protein is CASSLGQAGAEAFF.

The chain joins TRBV6-4 to TRBJ2-4, with D perhaps TRBD2 (6 bases). V shed 4 bases and J shed 0 bases, with 7 bases lying between them. Germline-derived CDR1 and CDR2 are MRHNA and SNTAGT. The CDR3 has 14 residues. CDR3 nucleotides: TGTGCCAGCAGTGGGGGGGTAGCCAAAAACATTCAGTACTTC. This sequence encodes CASSGGVAKNIQYF.

This chain connects TRBV28 to TRBJ1-1; perhaps TRBD1 as D (6 bases). The CDR3 has 14 residues. Trimming stripped 6 bases from V and 4 bases from J, with 15 bases between. Germline values: CDR1 MDHEN, CDR2 SYDVKM. The CDR3 reads CASSSPLGGTEAFF. CDR3 coding DNA: TGTGCCAGCAGCTCCCCCTTAGGGGGCACTGAAGCTTTCTTT.

The chain couples TRBV10-2 to TRBJ2-3; 14 bases are shared with TRBD2. Germline V gene data show CDR1 as WSHSY and CDR2 as SAAADI. The CDR3 runs to 15 residues. Germline trimming cut 8 bases from V and 5 bases from J; bases unmatched to any gene: 6. The CDR3 DNA reads as TGCGCCAGCGGCGGACTAGCGGGGGGCGAAGATACGCAGTATTTT. Amino acids: CASGGLAGGEDTQYF.

The chain couples TRBV7-2 to TRBJ1-2, with TRBD1 identical over 9 bases. This CDR3 region has 13 residues. Trimming at V came to 4 bases and at J to 3 bases, leaving 0 bases not matched to a gene. The germline CDR1 and CDR2 sequences are SGHTA and FQGNSA. The CDR3 protein is CASSWTGDYGYTF. CDR3 nucleotide sequence: TGTGCCAGCAGCTGGACAGGGGACTATGGCTACACCTTC.

The V gene is TRBV6-1, the J gene TRBJ2-2; 7 bases fit TRBD1. Germline V CDR1 and CDR2: MNHNS, SASEGT. With 2 bases clipped from V and 6 bases from J, the junction kept 9 bases outside the gene matches. This CDR3 region has 16 residues. The CDR3, as DNA: TGTGCCAGCAGTGAACGGACAGGCTACGATCCCGGGGAGCTGTTTTTT. Translated: CASSERTGYDPGELFF.

The chain links TRBV6-6 to TRBJ2-1; 13 bases are a match to TRBD2. CDR1 MNHNY and CDR2 SVGAGI come from the germline V gene (reference sequence). The CDR3 has 15 amino acids. With V trimmed by 5 bases and J by 8 bases, 6 bases remained unmatched. CDR3 sequence reads: CASSLLAGGLDEQFF. CDR3 bases: TGTGCCAGCAGTCTACTAGCGGGGGGGCTCGATGAGCAGTTCTTC.

This sequence joins TRBV6-6 and TRBJ2-7; D not certain. V was trimmed by 6 bases and J by 7 bases, leaving 10 bases between them. The CDR3 is 11 residues long. Germline V lookup: CDR1 MNHNY, CDR2 SVGAGI (reference sequence). The CDR3 coding sequence is TGTGCCAGCAGCCAGACTGATGAGCAGTACTTC. Amino acids: CASSQTDEQYF.

The sample holds one count of this clone. CDR3 amino acids: CASSQVHSGANVLTF. Written as DNA, the CDR3 is TGTGCCAGCAGCCAAGTTCACTCTGGGGCCAACGTCCTGACTTTC. The chain combines TRBV4-2 with TRBJ2-6; D uncertain. Trimming cost V 1 base and J 0 bases, with 4 bases left between them. The germline gives CDR1 LGHNA, CDR2 YNFKEQ. This CDR3 region has 15 residues.

CDR3 sequence: CASSDGEDYGYTF. CDR3 nucleotides: TGTGCCAGCAGCGACGGGGAGGACTATGGCTACACCTTC. The genes are TRBV6-5 and TRBJ1-2; D remains unclear. Trimming removed 6 bases at V and 3 bases at J, with 11 bases between. Germline CDR1 reads MNHEY; CDR2 reads SVGAGI. There are 13 residues in the CDR3.

V gene TRBV27 combines with J gene TRBJ2-5; tentative D call: TRBD1 (6 bases). The germline V gene has CDR1 MNHEY and CDR2 SMNVEV (reference sequence). V was shortened by 3 bases and J by 2 bases, with 7 bases between the two germline ends. The CDR3 runs 13 residues. The DNA for the CDR3 is TGTGCCAGCAGTTTTGGGACACAAGAGACCCAGTACTTC. Translated, it gives CASSFGTQETQYF.

This clone was seen just once. The chain employs TRBV3-1 (or the pseudogene TRBV3-2) and TRBJ2-7; 11 bases agree with TRBD2. The CDR3 length is 15 residues. The trim removed 0 bases at V and 6 bases at J, leaving 4 bases unmatched. Germline loops: CDR1 LGHDT, CDR2 YNNKEL (reference sequence). CDR3 loop: CASSQDLLAGGEQYF. DNA of the CDR3: TGTGCCAGCAGCCAAGATTTGCTAGCGGGGGGCGAGCAGTACTTC.

This clone was observed a few times. V gene TRBV5-1 combines with J gene TRBJ1-2, with a possible D match to TRBD1 (5 bases). The germline V gene has CDR1 SGHRS and CDR2 YFSETQ. V was pared by 5 bases and J by 7 bases, with 21 bases between. The CDR3 has 15 residues. The CDR3 loop is CASRPGTGRGSGYTF. The CDR3 DNA reads as TGCGCCAGCAGACCCGGGACCGGGAGAGGGTCTGGCTACACCTTC.

The chain uses TRBV28 and TRBJ1-1; D possibly corresponds to TRBD1 (6 bases). V lost 11 bases, J lost 3 bases, and 13 bases lay in between. The CDR3 is 12 amino acids. The germline V gene encodes CDR1 MDHEN and CDR2 SYDVKM. The chain's CDR3 is CALQGGDTEAFF. CDR3 nucleotide sequence: TGTGCCTTACAGGGTGGGGACACTGAAGCTTTCTTT.

The rearrangement joins TRBV5-1 to TRBJ2-1, with 10 bases aligning to TRBD2. Germline V lookup: CDR1 SGHRS, CDR2 YFSETQ. The CDR3 loop spans 16 amino acids. J lost 8 bases, V lost 0 bases, and 8 bases had no gene match. The CDR3 DNA follows: TGCGCCAGCAGCTTGGCCGGGAGCGGGGGGGCCCATGAGCAGTTCTTC. Its protein is CASSLAGSGGAHEQFF.

CDR3 coding DNA: TGTGCCAGCAAAGAGACAGGGAAGCGAGAGACCCAGTACTTC. Protein sequence: CASKETGKRETQYF. V is TRBV11-2 and J is TRBJ2-5, with 7 bases that match TRBD1. CDR3 size: 14 residues. V was clipped by 7 bases and J by 4 bases; unmatched bases: 9. Germline V gene data show CDR1 as SGHAT and CDR2 as FQNNGV.

CDR3 amino acids: CASSPWPRTTGNTIYF. CDR3 nucleotides: TGTGCCAGCTCACCATGGCCCAGAACCACTGGAAACACCATATATTTT. The rearrangement uses TRBV18 and TRBJ1-3; D unclear. V was shortened by 2 bases and J by 2 bases, with 13 bases between the two germline ends. The germline V gene encodes CDR1 KGHSH and CDR2 LQKENI. The CDR3 is 16 amino acids.